The 22 T cell receptor beta chains listed next were all sequenced from one sample in a study of T cell responses to AZD1222 COVID-19 vaccine. The repertoire was sequenced with immunoSEQ multiplex PCR; TCRdb's copy has only in-frame clones and lacks some. This sample has about 94,000 clones; more than 75% occur once, and the top ten carry over 10%. The source was peripheral blood, collected 28 days after the second AZD1222 dose. These TCRs come from an adult who received the AZD1222 COVID-19 vaccine.

V is TRBV29-1 and J is TRBJ1-1; tentative D call: TRBD1 (5 bases). The CDR3 sequence is 9 residues long. Trimming cost V 8 bases and J 6 bases, with 7 bases left between them. CDR1 is SQVTM, CDR2 ANQGSEA, per germline. CDR3 bases: TGCAGCTCGGGACCTGAAGCTTTCTTT. As protein: CSSGPEAFF.

This rearrangement joins TRBV3-1 (or the pseudogene TRBV3-2) to TRBJ2-7, with 8 bases matching TRBD2. Germline-derived CDR1 and CDR2 are LGHDT and YNNKEL (reference sequence). J gave up 6 bases and V 0 bases, and 4 bases lay outside the gene matches. CDR3 length: 14 residues. The CDR3 here is CASSQEREVREQYF. The DNA for the CDR3 is TGTGCCAGCAGCCAAGAGCGGGAGGTACGCGAGCAGTACTTC.

The table lists this clone with a count of one. The J gene is TRBJ1-4, the V gene TRBV7-9; tentatively, D is TRBD1 (5 bases). The CDR3 runs 16 residues. V gave up 5 bases and J gave up 5 bases, with 18 bases separating them. Per the germline V gene, CDR1 is SEHNR and CDR2 is FQNEAQ (reference sequence). The CDR3 protein is CASSLLGGVLNEKLFF. In nucleotides, the CDR3 is TGTGCCAGCAGCCTTCTCGGAGGGGTCCTGAATGAAAAACTGTTTTTT. The entire variable domain, with the rest obtained from reference TRBV7-9 and TRBJ1-4, is as follows: DTGVSQNPRHKITKRGQNVTFRCDPISEHNRLYWYRQTLGQGPEFLTYFQNEAQLEKSRLLSDRFSAERPKGSFSTLEIQRTEQGDSAMYLCASSLLGGVLNEKLFFGSGTQLSVL.

V is TRBV2 and J is TRBJ2-1, with 8 bases aligning to TRBD1. J gave up 9 bases and V 7 bases, and 8 bases lay outside the gene matches. CDR1 is SNHLY and CDR2 is FYNNEI in the germline V gene. This CDR3 contains 13 residues. CDR3 region: CASKDRAGGEQFF. The CDR3 DNA reads TGTGCCAGCAAGGACAGGGCCGGGGGTGAGCAGTTCTTC.

In nucleotides, the CDR3 is TGTGCCAGCAGCCGAGCCGTAGCGGGGGTGTCTGCAGATACGCAGTATTTT. It is translated as CASSRAVAGVSADTQYF. V gene TRBV6-6 combines with J gene TRBJ2-3; 9 nucleotides align to TRBD2. With V trimmed by 6 bases and J by 4 bases, 14 bases remained unmatched. Per the germline V gene, CDR1 is MNHNY and CDR2 is SVGAGI (reference sequence). The CDR3 has 17 residues.

As for this clone: This specimen includes other DNA sequences encoding the same CDR3. The chain carries TRBV9 and TRBJ2-2; D is unresolved. Deletions cut 0 bases from V and 4 bases from J, with 4 bases between. Germline CDR1 SGDLS, CDR2 YYNGEE. The CDR3 covers 13 residues. The CDR3 DNA follows: TGTGCCAGCAGCGTAGGCGCCACCGGGGAGCTGTTTTTT. Translating it yields CASSVGATGELFF. The variable domain in full, completed from reference TRBV9 and TRBJ2-2, reads DSGVTQTPKHLITATGQRVTLRCSPRSGDLSVYWYQQSLDQGLQFLIQYYNGEERAKGNILERFSAQQFPDLHSELNLSSLELGDSALYFCASSVGATGELFFGEGSRLTVL.

This clone was recorded only once. V usage is TRBV19 and J usage is TRBJ1-1; possible D gene TRBD1, 5 bases. Germline CDR1 is LNHDA and CDR2 is SQIVND (reference sequence). CDR3 length: 16 residues. Trimming took off 2 bases at V and 5 bases at J, with 18 bases between the two ends. The CDR3: CASSIKALGGWTEAFF. CDR3 bases: TGTGCCAGTAGTATAAAGGCCTTGGGGGGATGGACTGAAGCTTTCTTT.

The chain employs TRBV5-6 and TRBJ2-3; D might be TRBD2 (6 bases). V was cut by 2 bases and J by 11 bases, with 12 bases left in between. The CDR3 totals 12 residues. Germline V lookup: CDR1 SGHDT, CDR2 YYEEEE. CDR3 protein: CASSFGPGRQYF. The CDR3 DNA reads TGTGCCAGCAGCTTCGGACCCGGGAGGCAGTATTTT.

J is TRBJ1-4 and V is TRBV29-1; 12 bases are a match to TRBD1. Per the germline V gene, CDR1 is SQVTM and CDR2 is ANQGSEA. Germline trimming cut 3 bases from V and 10 bases from J; bases unmatched to any gene: 3. The CDR3 is 13 amino acids. The CDR3: CSVEGQGAGKLFF. DNA for the CDR3: TGCAGCGTTGAGGGACAGGGGGCGGGAAAACTGTTTTTT.

This clone appeared a few times. The chain carries TRBV29-1 and TRBJ1-2; 7 nucleotides align to TRBD1. CDR1 SQVTM and CDR2 ANQGSEA come from the germline V gene. The trim removed 3 bases at V and 2 bases at J, leaving 3 bases unmatched. CDR3 length equals 13 residues. CDR3 bases: TGCAGCGTTGACAGGGGGATAAACTATGGCTACACCTTC. Its translation is CSVDRGINYGYTF.

The chain combines TRBV19 with TRBJ1-2; the match to TRBD1 covers 8 bases. Trimming removed 3 bases from V and 4 bases from J; junction bases left unmatched: 19. CDR3 size: 19 residues. Germline-derived CDR1 and CDR2 are LNHDA and SQIVND (reference sequence). CDR3 DNA: TGTGCCAGTAGTATTCTCCGAACAGGGGGTCCCACCCCACTCTATGGCTACACCTTC. Its translation: CASSILRTGGPTPLYGYTF.

V and J are TRBV5-4 and TRBJ2-5, with D tentatively TRBD1 (5 bases). V was clipped by 0 bases and J by 2 bases, with 11 bases between them. This CDR3 is 15 amino acids long. CDR1 is SGHNT, CDR2 YYREEE, per germline (reference sequence). The CDR3 protein is CASSLGQGLQETQYF. DNA of the CDR3: TGTGCCAGCAGCTTGGGGCAGGGCCTACAAGAGACCCAGTACTTC.

The chain links TRBV27 to TRBJ1-6; D unclear. Trimming stripped 3 bases from V and 6 bases from J, with 18 bases between. Germline values: CDR1 MNHEY, CDR2 SMNVEV (reference sequence). The CDR3 totals 17 residues. The DNA of the CDR3 is TGTGCCAGCAGTTTCGCCGTTCAGCTCGCTTTTAATTCACCCCTCCACTTT. Its translation is CASSFAVQLAFNSPLHF.

This clone was observed a handful of times. This sequence joins TRBV2 and TRBJ2-7, with D possibly being TRBD2 (7 bases). Germline-derived CDR1 and CDR2 are SNHLY and FYNNEI. V was pared by 7 bases and J by 6 bases, with 16 bases between. This CDR3 is built from 13 residues. The CDR3 loop reads CASNTEGGTEQYF. Here the CDR3 DNA reads TGTGCCAGCAACACCGAGGGGGGGACCGAGCAGTACTTC.

V and J are TRBV6-1 and TRBJ1-6; D ambiguous. The CDR3 is 13 residues long. Germline lookup yields CDR1 MNHNS and CDR2 SASEGT. The ends were cut back, 3 bases at V and 6 bases at J, with 6 bases in the middle. CDR3 bases: TGTGCCAGCAGTGACCCCTTTAATTCACCCCTCCACTTT. It yields the protein CASSDPFNSPLHF.

The chain has TRBV19 and TRBJ1-5; D gene uncertain. The length of the CDR3 is 14 residues. Germline CDR1 is LNHDA and CDR2 is SQIVND (reference sequence). Trimming left V 1 base short and J 1 base short, with 5 bases between. In DNA, the CDR3 is TGTGCCAGTAGTATAGCGGAGAGCAATCAGCCCCAGCATTTT. It codes for CASSIAESNQPQHF.

There are a few counts of this clone. The J gene is TRBJ2-7, the V gene TRBV11-2; D gene ambiguous. The CDR3 totals 14 residues. Germline loops: CDR1 SGHAT, CDR2 FQNNGV. V was shortened by 5 bases and J by 2 bases, with 13 bases between the two germline ends. As DNA, the CDR3 is TGTGCCAGCAGCACGACCGTTGCCACCTACGAGCAGTACTTC. Translated: CASSTTVATYEQYF.

A single count supports this clone. The chain uses TRBV9 and TRBJ1-2; D might be TRBD1 (5 bases). Trimming removed 4 bases from V and 5 bases from J, with 12 bases in between. The CDR3 extends over 13 amino acids. Germline V gene lookup returns CDR1 SGDLS and CDR2 YYNGEE. The CDR3 is CASSTGHVYGYTF. CDR3 nucleotide sequence: TGTGCCAGCAGCACAGGACACGTTTATGGCTACACCTTC.

V is TRBV6-6 and J is TRBJ2-2; TRBD2 agrees at 8 bases. The germline gives CDR1 MNHNY, CDR2 SVGAGI (reference sequence). V gave up 6 bases and J gave up 6 bases; unmatched junction bases: 9. The CDR3 has 15 residues. The CDR3 bases are TGTGCCAGCAGCCCCGGGGGGGTGGGGGCCGGGGAGCTGTTTTTT. It translates to CASSPGGVGAGELFF.

The chain is built from TRBV19 and TRBJ1-1; TRBD1 matches at 10 bases. Germline values: CDR1 LNHDA, CDR2 SQIVND (reference sequence). This CDR3 is built from 16 residues. The ends lost 4 bases at V and 0 bases at J; junction bases unmatched: 5. CDR3 protein: CASSKGTGDMNTEAFF. Written as DNA, the CDR3 is TGTGCCAGTAGTAAGGGGACAGGGGATATGAACACTGAAGCTTTCTTT. The whole variable domain, filled in from reference TRBV19 and TRBJ1-1, reads DGGITQSPKYLFRKEGQNVTLSCEQNLNHDAMYWYRQDPGQGLRLIYYSQIVNDFQKGDIAEGYSVSREKKESFPLTVTSAQKNPTAFYLCASSKGTGDMNTEAFFGQGTRLTVV.

The chain uses TRBV5-6 and TRBJ2-3; 8 bases line up with TRBD1. Germline trimming cut 3 bases from V and 6 bases from J; bases unmatched to any gene: 6. Germline CDR1 reads SGHDT; CDR2 reads YYEEEE. CDR3 length equals 14 residues. CDR3 DNA sequence: TGTGCCAGCAGCTCGCAGGGGGCAGGTGATACGCAGTATTTT. Amino acid sequence: CASSSQGAGDTQYF.

This clone showed up just a few times. The V and J genes are TRBV5-1 and TRBJ1-5; a weak D match, TRBD1 (6 bases). This CDR3 has 15 amino acids. Trimming removed 0 bases at V and 4 bases at J, with 11 bases between. Looked up from germline, CDR1 is SGHRS and CDR2 is YFSETQ. Here the CDR3 reads CASSLETGINQPQHF. The CDR3 DNA reads TGCGCCAGCAGCTTGGAGACAGGCATTAATCAGCCCCAGCATTTT.